This entry is about one T cell receptor beta chain. Produced via immunoSEQ multiplex PCR; TCRdb's table is partial and in-frame only. The sample carries 50,000 to 60,000 clones, about 89% recorded once. These data come from a study of blood T cell repertoires in COVID-19. Overall study context: Acute and convalescent COVID-19 specimens originated in the United States, Italy and Spain. Sources were T cells, B-cell-depleted T cells, or PBMCs; the material itself was cDNA or gDNA.

The CDR3 loop spans 11 amino acids. Germline V gene data show CDR1 as GTSNPN and CDR2 as SVGIG (reference sequence). The V end lost 4 bases, the J end lost 5 bases, and 7 bases lay between the germline ends. The clonotype comes from a human donor in a cohort sampled during active COVID-19. The chain carries TRBV30 and TRBJ2-3, with D possibly being TRBD1 (5 bases). The sample taken for sequencing was peripheral blood. The CDR3 DNA is TGTGCCTGGAATAGGGGAGATACGCAGTATTTT. It encodes CAWNRGDTQYF.